Listed below are T cell receptor beta chains from one sample, sequenced in a study of PD-L1 blockade in urothelial cancer. Here immunoSEQ multiplex PCR was the method, and the copy in TCRdb shows in-frame clones only, minus some. This sample yields more than 45,000 clones, of which more than 75% are seen a single time; roughly 1.9% belongs to the top ten. The sample here was PBMCs, taken around atezolizumab (anti-PD-L1) treatment. Receptors originate from a man between 45 and 60 years old with urothelial cancer. Each CDR3 is given with its conserved first and last residue. Each record gives: clone size, CDR3 length, D gene, J gene, V gene, CDR3 DNA, CDR3 protein. A D gene is named only where the DNA matches it firmly. Not all rows give a size; the values are once, few, many and, for expanded clones, a class.

>once|15|TRBD1|TRBJ2-1|TRBV7-6
TGTGCCAGCAGCCGTGACAGGGGTTCCTACAATGAGCAGTTCTTC
CASSRDRGSYNEQFF
>-|16|-|TRBJ2-3|TRBV5-1
TGCGCCAGCAGCTTGGGGGCCCAGGGGAGCACAGATACGCAGTATTTT
CASSLGAQGSTDTQYF
>once|19|TRBD2|TRBJ2-5|TRBV30
TGTGCCTGGAGTGACCCGCAGGGGGGACTAGCGGGAGGCCAAGAGACCCAGTACTTC
CAWSDPQGGLAGGQETQYF
>-|16|TRBD1|TRBJ1-3|TRBV18
TGTGCCAGCTCGCCGGGACAGGCCCACTCTGGAAACACCATATATTTT
CASSPGQAHSGNTIYF
>-|14|-|TRBJ2-1|TRBV6-1
TGTGCCAGCAGCCTTTCTGGACTAAACAATGAGCAGTTCTTC
CASSLSGLNNEQFF
>-|16|-|TRBJ1-2|TRBV13
TGTGCCAGCAGCGCGCTCGGCGGGACGGAAAACTATGGCTACACCTTC
CASSALGGTENYGYTF
>-|14|TRBD2|TRBJ2-5|TRBV10-3
TGTGCCATCAGTGATGGGACTAGTGTGGAGACCCAGTACTTC
CAISDGTSVETQYF
>-|15|-|TRBJ2-5|TRBV4-2
TGTGCCAGCAGCGTGTCACCCCAGGGTGGGGAGACCCAGTACTTC
CASSVSPQGGETQYF
>-|14|-|TRBJ1-2|TRBV25-1
TGTGCCAGCAGTCCCGAGGATTTTGGCTATGGCTACACCTTC
CASSPEDFGYGYTF
>-|16|-|TRBJ2-2|TRBV28
TGTGCCAGCACCGTTCGCCGGCGTACTAGCACCGGGGAGCTGTTTTTT
CASTVRRRTSTGELFF
>-|18|-|TRBJ2-6|TRBV2
TGTGCCAGCAGTTTCCGACCCAAAAGGGGTCCTGGGGCCAACGTCCTGACTTTC
CASSFRPKRGPGANVLTF
>-|15|TRBD1|TRBJ1-5|TRBV11-2
TGTGCCAGCAGCCTATACAGGGGTTCCAATCAGCCCCAGCATTTT
CASSLYRGSNQPQHF
>-|13|-|TRBJ1-6|TRBV19
TGTGCCAGTAGTAACCCGGGGGATTCACCCCTCCACTTT
CASSNPGDSPLHF
>once|16|-|TRBJ1-1|TRBV7-2
TGTGCCAGCAGCATTACACGAACCGGCGGGAACACTGAAGCTTTCTTT
CASSITRTGGNTEAFF
>-|15|-|TRBJ1-1|TRBV25-1
TGTGCCAGCAGTGGGGGTTTACAGGGCAGTACTGAAGCTTTCTTT
CASSGGLQGSTEAFF
>-|13|TRBD2|TRBJ2-1|TRBV28
TGTGCCACTGCGGGGGGTCCTTACAATGAGCAGTTCTTC
CATAGGPYNEQFF
>-|13|TRBD1|TRBJ1-6|TRBV28
TGTGCCAGCAAGGGACAGAAAAATTCACCCCTCCACTTT
CASKGQKNSPLHF
>-|17|TRBD2|TRBJ2-2|TRBV11-3
TGTGCCAGCAGCTCGTCGACTAGCGGGAGCTTTAGCGGGGAGCTGTTTTTT
CASSSSTSGSFSGELFF
>-|13|-|TRBJ1-1|TRBV7-9
TGTGCCAGCAGCTTAGCGGGGAGGACTGAAGCTTTCTTT
CASSLAGRTEAFF
>-|15|-|TRBJ1-1|TRBV28
TGTGCCAGCAGTTTATACGGGTTGGCTAACACTGAAGCTTTCTTT
CASSLYGLANTEAFF
>-|13|-|TRBJ1-1|TRBV5-5
TGTGCCAGCAGCTTGTACGGACAGCCCGAAGCTTTCTTT
CASSLYGQPEAFF
>-|13|TRBD2|TRBJ2-5|TRBV6-5
TGTGCCAGCAGTCCCGGGACTAGCGAGACCCAGTACTTC
CASSPGTSETQYF
>-|15|TRBD1|TRBJ2-1|TRBV2
TGTGCCAGCAGTGAATGGGACAGTGTTTCGAATGAGCAGTTCTTC
CASSEWDSVSNEQFF
>-|14|TRBD2|TRBJ2-3|TRBV5-1
TGCGCCAGCAGGCTAGCGGGATACACAGATACGCAGTATTTT
CASRLAGYTDTQYF
>-|15|TRBD1|TRBJ1-4|TRBV7-6
TGTGCCAGCAGCTCTAGTCAGGGGGCTTGGGAAAAACTGTTTTTT
CASSSSQGAWEKLFF
>-|10|TRBD1|TRBJ1-2|TRBV20-1
TGCAGTGCAAAGGGACAGGGCTACACCTTC
CSAKGQGYTF
>-|15|TRBD1|TRBJ1-1|TRBV7-6
TGTGCCAGCAGCTCTCGACAGGGGCAGAACACTGAAGCTTTCTTT
CASSSRQGQNTEAFF
>few|14|TRBD1|TRBJ1-2|TRBV5-1
TGCGCCAGCAGCTTGGTAGGGACAGGAAGCGGCTACACCTTC
CASSLVGTGSGYTF
>-|17|TRBD1|TRBJ1-4|TRBV4-2
TGTGCCAGCAGCCAAAAGCGCTCCGGGACAGCTAATGAAAAACTGTTTTTT
CASSQKRSGTANEKLFF
>-|15|TRBD1|TRBJ2-3|TRBV27
TGTGCCAGCAGCCTTCCGGGACAGGGTGTCGGTACGCAGTATTTT
CASSLPGQGVGTQYF
>-|13|TRBD2|TRBJ2-5|TRBV7-8
TGTGCCAGCAGCTTTGGACTAGCGGGGGATCAGTACTTC
CASSFGLAGDQYF
>few|15|-|TRBJ2-2|TRBV10-1
TGCGCCAGCGGGGGGTCCCAGTCGAACACCGGGGAGCTGTTTTTT
CASGGSQSNTGELFF
>-|13|-|TRBJ2-7|TRBV15
TGTGCCACCAGCGCACAGGGGGGGGACGAGCAGTACTTC
CATSAQGGDEQYF
>once|15|-|TRBJ1-1|TRBV2
TGTGCCAGCAGTGCGGAATTTGGAGCGAACACTGAAGCTTTCTTT
CASSAEFGANTEAFF
>-|12|-|TRBJ2-5|TRBV29-1
TGCAGCTGGGGAGAGTTACAAGAGACCCAGTACTTC
CSWGELQETQYF
>few|15|-|TRBJ2-3|TRBV27
TGTGCCAGCAGTTTCTCGGTCAGGCTCACAGATACGCAGTATTTT
CASSFSVRLTDTQYF
>-|15|-|TRBJ1-1|TRBV5-1
TGCGCCAGCAGGTATACCGGGACACCGAACACTGAAGCTTTCTTT
CASRYTGTPNTEAFF